This T cell receptor beta chain was obtained from a study of cytomegalovirus exposure and HLA in healthy donors (dated by TCRdb to the late 2010s). Regarding the research as a whole: The roughly 670 repertoires of the first cohort and the 95 to 150 validation repertoires were produced on the same platform, according to a later analysis. The study aimed to test whether cataloging public T cell receptors could reveal signatures of past pathogen exposure. Along with the approximately 600-subject first cohort, a separate validation cohort of some 130 different subjects was used. To predict cytomegalovirus infection status, the study combined high-throughput TCR immunosequencing, statistical association of individual TCRs with disease status, and machine learning. Points the paper makes about the study in general: While some public TCRs were present in many individuals, most TCR sequences turned up only very rarely across donors. The authors suggested that the approach could potentially be extended to other disease states and immunological phenotypes. The classifier was reported to diagnose cytomegalovirus status with high specificity and sensitivity in both the original cohort and the validation cohort. A total of 150 to 200 TCR beta chains were listed by the study as associated with cytomegalovirus. A later analysis lacked HLA typing for the validation cohort, so it scored co-occurrence in that cohort across all 110 or so repertoires. A later analysis found that TCRs clustered in the first cohort also tended to co-occur in the 95 to 150 validation repertoires, with approximately 93% of cluster scores above 0. A few of the identified cytomegalovirus-associated TCR beta chains were confirmed in vitro to be specific for cytomegalovirus antigens.

The donors were included in the validation cohort of 130 or so subjects, a group kept apart from the approximately 690-subject first cohort. Libraries came from the immunoSEQ multiplex PCR assay. The published analysis was carried out like this. To diagnose cytomegalovirus status from the catalog of TCR beta chain sequences, a statistical classification framework was built. TCRdb provides this immuneACCESS table in a form limited to in-frame rearrangements. Some clones are lacking; in checked studies, under half of them reflect an unresolved V gene, and why the rest are absent is not known. V and J calls and clone size are given by that table; D and trimming were obtained from the DNA. For this sample there are about 150,000 clones; 85% to 90% appear just once. Of the sample, 2.1% falls within the top ten clones. As for this clone: This receptor's antigen is unknown. No much larger clone exists at a distance of one base, and base qualities are not known.

The source material was PBMCs. This clonotype originated in a human donor in good health.

The nucleotides read TGTGCCAGCAGCTCGTCAAAAGTTAGCGGGGACCTTTACAATGAGCAGTTCTTC. This translates into CASSSSKVSGDLYNEQFF. In this chain, TRBV5-6 is recombined with TRBJ2-1, with 8 junctional bases fitting TRBD2. The germline V end is reduced by 3 bases and the J end by 4 bases; junction bases left unmatched: 15. Taken from cysteine to phenylalanine, the CDR3 has 18 residues. The read is trimmed to its CDR3 DNA, 54 bases read in frame from base 1. CDR1 SGHDT and CDR2 YYEEEE are derived from the germline V gene.